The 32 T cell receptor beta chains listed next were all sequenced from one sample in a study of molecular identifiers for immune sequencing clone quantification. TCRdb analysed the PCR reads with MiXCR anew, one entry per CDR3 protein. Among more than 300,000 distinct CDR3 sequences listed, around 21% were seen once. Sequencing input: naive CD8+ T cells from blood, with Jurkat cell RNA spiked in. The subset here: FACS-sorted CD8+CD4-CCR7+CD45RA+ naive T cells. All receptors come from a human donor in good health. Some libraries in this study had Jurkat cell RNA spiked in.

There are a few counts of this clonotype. CDR3 coding DNA: TGTGCCACCAGTGATGGGGACTGGCAGCCCCAGCATTTT. As protein: CATSDGDWQPQHF. The chain carries TRBV24-1 and TRBJ1-5; D is possibly TRBD1 (5 bases). Per the germline V gene, CDR1 is KGHDR and CDR2 is SFDVKD. Trimming shortened V by 3 bases and J by 7 bases, and 9 bases separated the two germline ends. The CDR3 consists of 13 residues.

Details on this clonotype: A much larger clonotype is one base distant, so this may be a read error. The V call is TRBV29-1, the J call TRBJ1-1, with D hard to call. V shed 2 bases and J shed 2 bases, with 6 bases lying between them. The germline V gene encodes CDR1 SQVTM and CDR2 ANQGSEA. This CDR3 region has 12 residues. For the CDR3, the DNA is TGCAGCGTTGAACTTCCTAACACTGAAGCTTTCTTT. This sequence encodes CSVELPNTEAFF.

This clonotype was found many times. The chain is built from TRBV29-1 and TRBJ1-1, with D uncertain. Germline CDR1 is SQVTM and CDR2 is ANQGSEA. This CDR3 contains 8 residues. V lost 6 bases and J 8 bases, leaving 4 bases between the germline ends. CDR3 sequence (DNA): TGCAGCGTGTCAGAAGCTTTCTTT. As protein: CSVSEAFF.

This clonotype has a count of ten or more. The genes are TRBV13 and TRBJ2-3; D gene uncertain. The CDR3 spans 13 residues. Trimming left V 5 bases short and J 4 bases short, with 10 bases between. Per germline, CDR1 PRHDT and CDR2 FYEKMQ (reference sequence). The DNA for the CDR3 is TGTGCCAGCAGCCATTACAGCGCAGATACGCAGTATTTT. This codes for CASSHYSADTQYF.

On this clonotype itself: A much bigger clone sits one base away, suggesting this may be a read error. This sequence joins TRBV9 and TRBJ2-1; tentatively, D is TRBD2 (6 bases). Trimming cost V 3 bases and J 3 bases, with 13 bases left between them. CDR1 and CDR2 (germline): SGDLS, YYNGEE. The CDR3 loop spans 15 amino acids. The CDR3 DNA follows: TGTGCCAGCAGCGCAGTGTTAGCGGACTACAATGAGCAGTTCTTC. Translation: CASSAVLADYNEQFF.

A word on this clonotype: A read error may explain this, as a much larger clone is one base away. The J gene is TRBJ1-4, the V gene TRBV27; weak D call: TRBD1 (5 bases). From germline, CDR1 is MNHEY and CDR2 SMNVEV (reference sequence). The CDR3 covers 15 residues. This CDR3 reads CASSPRDGSNGKLFF. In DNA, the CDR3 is TGTGCCAGCAGTCCTAGGGACGGATCTAATGGAAAACTGTTTTTT.

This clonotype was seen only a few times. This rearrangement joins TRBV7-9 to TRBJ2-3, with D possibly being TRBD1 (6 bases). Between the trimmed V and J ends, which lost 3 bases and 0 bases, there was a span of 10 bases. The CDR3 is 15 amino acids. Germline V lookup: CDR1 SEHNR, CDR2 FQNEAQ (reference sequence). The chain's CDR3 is CASSFDRSSTDTQYF. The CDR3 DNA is TGTGCCAGCAGCTTTGACAGGAGTAGCACAGATACGCAGTATTTT.

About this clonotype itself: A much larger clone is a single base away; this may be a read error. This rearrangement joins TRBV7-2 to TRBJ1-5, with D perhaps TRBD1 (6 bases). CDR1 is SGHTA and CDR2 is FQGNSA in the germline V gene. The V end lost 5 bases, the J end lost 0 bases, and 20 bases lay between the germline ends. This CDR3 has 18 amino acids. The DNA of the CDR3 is TGTGCCAGCAGCGAATTAACAGGGCCGACCCCTAGCAATCAGCCCCAGCATTTT. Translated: CASSELTGPTPSNQPQHF.

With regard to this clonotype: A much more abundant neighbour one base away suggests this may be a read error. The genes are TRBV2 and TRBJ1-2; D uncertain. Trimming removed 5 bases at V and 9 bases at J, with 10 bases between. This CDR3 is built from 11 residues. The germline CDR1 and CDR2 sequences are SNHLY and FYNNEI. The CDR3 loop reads CASSYGSSYTF. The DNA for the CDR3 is TGTGCCAGCAGTTACGGTAGTAGCTACACCTTC.

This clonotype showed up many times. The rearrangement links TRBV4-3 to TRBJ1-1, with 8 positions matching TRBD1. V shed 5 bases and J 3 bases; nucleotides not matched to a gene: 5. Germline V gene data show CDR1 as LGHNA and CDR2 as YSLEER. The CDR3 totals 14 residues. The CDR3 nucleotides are TGCGCCAGCAGCGCAACAGGGGGTTACACTGAAGCTTTCTTT. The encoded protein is CASSATGGYTEAFF.

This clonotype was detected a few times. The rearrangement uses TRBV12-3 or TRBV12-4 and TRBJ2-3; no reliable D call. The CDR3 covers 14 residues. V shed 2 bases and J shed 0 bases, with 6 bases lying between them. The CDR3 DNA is TGTGCCAGCAGTTTAATCCAGAGCACAGATACGCAGTATTTT. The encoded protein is CASSLIQSTDTQYF.

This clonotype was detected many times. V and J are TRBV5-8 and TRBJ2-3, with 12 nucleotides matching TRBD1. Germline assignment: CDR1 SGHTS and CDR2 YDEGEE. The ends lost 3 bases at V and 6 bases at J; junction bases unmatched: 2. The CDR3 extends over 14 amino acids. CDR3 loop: CASSWGQGADTQYF. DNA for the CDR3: TGTGCCAGCAGCTGGGGACAGGGGGCGGATACGCAGTATTTT.

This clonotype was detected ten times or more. For the CDR3, the DNA is TGTGCCAGCAGCGAGGGACAGGGTATCTCCTACGAGCAGTACTTC. It codes for CASSEGQGISYEQYF. The chain has TRBV7-9 and TRBJ2-7; 9 bases agree with TRBD1. J lost 0 bases, V lost 5 bases, and 5 bases had no gene match. Germline values: CDR1 SEHNR, CDR2 FQNEAQ (reference sequence). The CDR3 consists of 15 residues.

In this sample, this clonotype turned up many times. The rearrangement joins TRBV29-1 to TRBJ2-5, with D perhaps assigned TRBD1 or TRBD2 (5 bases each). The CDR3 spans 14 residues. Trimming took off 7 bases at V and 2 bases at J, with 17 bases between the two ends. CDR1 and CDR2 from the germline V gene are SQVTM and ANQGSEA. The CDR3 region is CSALGTDKQETQYF. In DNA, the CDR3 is TGCAGCGCACTAGGGACCGATAAGCAAGAGACCCAGTACTTC.

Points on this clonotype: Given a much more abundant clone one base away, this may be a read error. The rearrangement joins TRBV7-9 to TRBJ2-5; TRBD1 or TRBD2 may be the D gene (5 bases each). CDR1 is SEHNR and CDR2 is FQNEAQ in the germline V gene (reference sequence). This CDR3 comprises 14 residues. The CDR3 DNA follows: TGTGCCAGCAGCTTCGGTCGAGGGGTAGAGGCCCAGTACTTC. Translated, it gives CASSFGRGVEAQYF.

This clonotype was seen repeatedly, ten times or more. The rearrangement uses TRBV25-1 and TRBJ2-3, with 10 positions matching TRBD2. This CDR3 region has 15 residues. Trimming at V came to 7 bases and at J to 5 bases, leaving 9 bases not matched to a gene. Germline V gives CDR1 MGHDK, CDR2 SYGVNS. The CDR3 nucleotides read TGTGCCAGCAAGTTAGTAGCGGGAGGAGGAGATACGCAGTATTTT. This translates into CASKLVAGGGDTQYF.

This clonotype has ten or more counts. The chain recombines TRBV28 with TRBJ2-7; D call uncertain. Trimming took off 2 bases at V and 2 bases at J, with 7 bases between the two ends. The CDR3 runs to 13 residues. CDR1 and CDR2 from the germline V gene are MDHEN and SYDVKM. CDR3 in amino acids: CASSLTRTYEQYF. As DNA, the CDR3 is TGTGCCAGCAGTTTAACCAGGACCTACGAGCAGTACTTC.

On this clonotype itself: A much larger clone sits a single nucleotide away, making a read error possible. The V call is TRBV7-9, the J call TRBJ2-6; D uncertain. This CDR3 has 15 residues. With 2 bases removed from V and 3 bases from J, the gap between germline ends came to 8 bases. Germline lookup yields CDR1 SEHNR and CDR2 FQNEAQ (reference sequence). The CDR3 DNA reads TGTGCCAGCAGCTTAAGAGGCTTTGGGGCCAACGTCCTGACTTTC. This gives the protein CASSLRGFGANVLTF.

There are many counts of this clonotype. CDR3 loop: CASSLRLGNRNEQFF. Written as DNA, the CDR3 is TGTGCCAGCAGCTTGCGACTAGGGAACCGCAATGAGCAGTTCTTC. The chain is built from TRBV7-3 and TRBJ2-1, with D possibly TRBD2 on 6 matching bases. The CDR3 is 15 residues long. CDR1 SGHTA and CDR2 FQGTGA come from the germline V gene. V lost 3 bases to trimming and J lost 6 bases, with 15 bases between them. The whole variable domain, remainder taken from reference TRBV7-3 and TRBJ2-1, is GAGVSQTPSNKVTEKGKYVELRCDPISGHTALYWYRQSLGQGPEFLIYFQGTGAADDSGLPNDRFFAVRPEGSVSTLKIQRTERGDSAVYLCASSLRLGNRNEQFFGPGTRLTVL.

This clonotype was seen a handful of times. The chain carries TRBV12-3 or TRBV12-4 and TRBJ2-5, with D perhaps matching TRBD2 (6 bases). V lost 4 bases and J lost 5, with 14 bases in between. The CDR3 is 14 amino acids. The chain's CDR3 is CASSSGLANETQYF. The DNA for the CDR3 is TGTGCCAGCAGTTCTGGCCTAGCGAACGAGACCCAGTACTTC.

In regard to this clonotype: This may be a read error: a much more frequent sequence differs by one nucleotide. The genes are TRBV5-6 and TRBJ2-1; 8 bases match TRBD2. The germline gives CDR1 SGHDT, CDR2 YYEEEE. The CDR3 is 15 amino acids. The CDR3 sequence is CASSSTGLVPNVQFF. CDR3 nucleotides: TGTGCCAGCAGCTCTACGGGACTAGTCCCCAATGTGCAGTTCTTC.

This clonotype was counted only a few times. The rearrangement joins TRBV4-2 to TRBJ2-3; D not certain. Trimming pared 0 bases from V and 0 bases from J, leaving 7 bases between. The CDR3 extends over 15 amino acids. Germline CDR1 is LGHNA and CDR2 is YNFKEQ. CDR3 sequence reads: CASSQEYSSTDTQYF. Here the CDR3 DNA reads TGTGCCAGCAGCCAAGAGTACTCTAGCACAGATACGCAGTATTTT.

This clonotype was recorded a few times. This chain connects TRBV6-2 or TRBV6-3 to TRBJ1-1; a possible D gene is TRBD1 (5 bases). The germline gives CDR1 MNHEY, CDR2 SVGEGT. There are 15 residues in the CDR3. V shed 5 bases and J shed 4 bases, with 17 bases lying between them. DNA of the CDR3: TGTGCCAGCAGTCAAGGGGAGGTTATGGGCACTGAAGCTTTCTTT. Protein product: CASSQGEVMGTEAFF.

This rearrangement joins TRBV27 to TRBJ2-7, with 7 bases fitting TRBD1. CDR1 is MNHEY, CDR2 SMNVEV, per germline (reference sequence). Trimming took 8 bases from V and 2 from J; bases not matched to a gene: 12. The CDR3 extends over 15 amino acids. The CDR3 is CASSASSGQAYEQYF. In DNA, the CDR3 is TGTGCCAGCTCCGCCTCGTCCGGACAGGCCTACGAGCAGTACTTC.

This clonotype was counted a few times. CDR3 sequence: CASSQDNDLWPYEQYF. CDR3 nucleotides: TGCGCCAGCAGCCAAGATAATGATCTGTGGCCATACGAGCAGTACTTC. V usage is TRBV4-3 and J usage is TRBJ2-7; no clear D. V lost 0 bases to trimming and J lost 4 bases, with 16 bases between them. Germline assignment: CDR1 LGHNA and CDR2 YSLEER. The CDR3 loop spans 16 amino acids.

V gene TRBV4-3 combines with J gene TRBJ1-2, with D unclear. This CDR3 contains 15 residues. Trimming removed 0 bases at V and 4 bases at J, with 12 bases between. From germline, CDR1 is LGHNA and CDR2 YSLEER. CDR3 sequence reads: CASSQDMNNAYGYTF. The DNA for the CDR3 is TGCGCCAGCAGCCAAGATATGAACAACGCCTATGGCTACACCTTC.

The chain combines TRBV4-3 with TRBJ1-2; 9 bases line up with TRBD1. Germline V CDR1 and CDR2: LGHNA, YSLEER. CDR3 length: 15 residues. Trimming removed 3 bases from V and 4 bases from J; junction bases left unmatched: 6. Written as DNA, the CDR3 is TGCGCCAGCAGCCAGGGAACAGGGGGCTTCTATGGCTACACCTTC. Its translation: CASSQGTGGFYGYTF.

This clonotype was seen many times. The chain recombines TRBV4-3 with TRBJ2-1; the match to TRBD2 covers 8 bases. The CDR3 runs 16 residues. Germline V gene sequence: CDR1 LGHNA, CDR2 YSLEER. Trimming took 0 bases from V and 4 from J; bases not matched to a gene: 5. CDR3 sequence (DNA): TGCGCCAGCAGCCAAGATTGGCGGGGGGATTACAATGAGCAGTTCTTC. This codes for CASSQDWRGDYNEQFF.

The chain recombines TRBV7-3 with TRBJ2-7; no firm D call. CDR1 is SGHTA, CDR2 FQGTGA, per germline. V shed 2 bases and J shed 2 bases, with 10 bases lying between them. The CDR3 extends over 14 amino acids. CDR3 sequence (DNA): TGTGCCAGCAGCTTAGATGCCGGTACCTACGAGCAGTACTTC. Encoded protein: CASSLDAGTYEQYF.

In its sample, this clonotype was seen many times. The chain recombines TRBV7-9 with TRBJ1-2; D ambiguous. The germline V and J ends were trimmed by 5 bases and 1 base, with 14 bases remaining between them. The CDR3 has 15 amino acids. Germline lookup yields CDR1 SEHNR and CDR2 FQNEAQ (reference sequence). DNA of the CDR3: TGTGCCAGCAGCCCCCCCGGGGTGATTAACTATGGCTACACCTTC. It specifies CASSPPGVINYGYTF.

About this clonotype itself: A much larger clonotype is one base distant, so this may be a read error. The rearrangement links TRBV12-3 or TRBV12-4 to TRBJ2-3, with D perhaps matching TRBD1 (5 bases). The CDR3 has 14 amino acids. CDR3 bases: TGTGCCGGCAGTTTCTCAGGGCGACCAGATACGCAGTATTTT. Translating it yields CAGSFSGRPDTQYF.

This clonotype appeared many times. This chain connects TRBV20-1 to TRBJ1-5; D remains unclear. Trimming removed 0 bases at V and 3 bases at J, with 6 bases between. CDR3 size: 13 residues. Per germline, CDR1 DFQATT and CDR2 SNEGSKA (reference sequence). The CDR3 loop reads CSARDENNQPQHF. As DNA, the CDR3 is TGCAGTGCTAGAGATGAGAACAATCAGCCCCAGCATTTT.